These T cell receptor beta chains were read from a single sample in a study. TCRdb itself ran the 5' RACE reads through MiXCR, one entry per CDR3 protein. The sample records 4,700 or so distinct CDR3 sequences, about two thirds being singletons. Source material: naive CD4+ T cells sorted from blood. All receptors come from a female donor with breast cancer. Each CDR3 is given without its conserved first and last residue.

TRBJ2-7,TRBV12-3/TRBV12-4,ASKDSGAFYEQY
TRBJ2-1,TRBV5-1,ASSLGLAGGLNNEQF
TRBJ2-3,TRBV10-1,ASSDGTGTDTQY
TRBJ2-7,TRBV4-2,ASSQVMTYEQY
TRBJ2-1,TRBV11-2,ASSPASWGSYNEQF
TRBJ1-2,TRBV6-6,ASGGPNYGYT
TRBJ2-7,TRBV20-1,SASNSGRFGEQY
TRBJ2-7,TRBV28,ASSLAGTSGFYEQY
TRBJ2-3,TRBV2,ASSEGTDTQY
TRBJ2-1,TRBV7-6,ASSLARSTRYNEQF
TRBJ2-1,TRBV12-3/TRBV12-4,ASSQGRSNEQF
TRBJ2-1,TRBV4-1,ASGSGGATRNEQF
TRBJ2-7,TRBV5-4,ASSLVADYEQY
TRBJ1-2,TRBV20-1,SATPGAYGYT
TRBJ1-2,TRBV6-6,ASSHNRDNERHGYT
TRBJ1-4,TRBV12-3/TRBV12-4,ASSPDIRNEKLF
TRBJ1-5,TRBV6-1,ASDDRGNQPQH
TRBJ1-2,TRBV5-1,ASSLALSQGRSGYT
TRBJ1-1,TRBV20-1,SATGGAGTEAF
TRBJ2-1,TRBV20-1,SAPDSGSLNEQF
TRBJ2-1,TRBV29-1,SVGDQAYNEQF
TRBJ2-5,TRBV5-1,ASSSGVAATQETQY
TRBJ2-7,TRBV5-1,ASSFSGQGPQFSYEQY
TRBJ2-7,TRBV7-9,ASRLAGASSYEQY
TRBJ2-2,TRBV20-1,SAPRTGGLTGELF
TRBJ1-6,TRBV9,ASSGGQGEYSPLH
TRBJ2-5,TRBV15,ATSRALGPETQY
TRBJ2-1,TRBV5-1,ASSLGDRYNEQF
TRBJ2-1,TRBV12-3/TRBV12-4,ASSGYGTTNYNEQF
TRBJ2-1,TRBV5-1,ASSLSQGGMDEQF
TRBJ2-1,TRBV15,ATRRTSGKYNEQF
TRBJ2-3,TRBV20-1,SAREPTSSTDTQY
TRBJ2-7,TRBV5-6,ASSSGGRYEQY
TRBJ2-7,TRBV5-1,ASRKLSAGDYEQY
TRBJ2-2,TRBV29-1,SVKGQGATGELF
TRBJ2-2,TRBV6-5,ASRAQIGGTGELF
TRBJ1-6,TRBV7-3,ASSSDRDSPLH
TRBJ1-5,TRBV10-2,ASVGQVGSQPQH
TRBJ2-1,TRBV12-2,ASRFTTSGIGLSYNEQF
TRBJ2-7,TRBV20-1,SAGGQGSYEQY
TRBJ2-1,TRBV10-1,ASSETRYNEQF
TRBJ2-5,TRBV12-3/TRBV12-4,ASTNQNRETQY
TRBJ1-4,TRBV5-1,ASSSIPGQGTTNEKLF
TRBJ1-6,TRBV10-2,ASSETGYSPLH